This T cell receptor (beta chain) comes out of a study of patients and donors after allogeneic stem cell transplantation. Each CDR3 protein gets one entry after TCRdb re-called the RT-PCR reads with MiXCR. The sample carries under 30,000 distinct CDR3 sequences, less than 45% recorded once. Trimming took 7 bases from V and 9 from J; bases not matched to a gene: 17. Per germline, CDR1 MNHEY and CDR2 SVGAGI. The CDR3 covers 16 residues. Sequencing was done on a sample of blood, either unsorted or a sorted T cell fraction (not recorded which). This chain uses TRBV6-5 with TRBJ2-1; TRBD2 matches at 8 bases. The receptor was isolated from a human donor who was either an allogeneic HSCT recipient or a stem cell or donor lymphocyte infusion donor (not recorded which). It is not recorded whose cells these are; they may come from a transplant donor. The CDR3 sequence: CASTPPGGASTGEQFF. The CDR3 DNA sequence: TGTGCCAGCACTCCACCGGGGGGGGCGTCGACGGGTGAGCAGTTCTTC.